These T cell receptor beta chains were read from a single sample in a study of blood T cell repertoires in COVID-19. Assay: immunoSEQ multiplex PCR; the TCRdb copy retains only in-frame clones and omits some. The sample consists of fewer than 200,000 clones, over 65% of them appearing once. The sequencing sample was made of peripheral blood. The receptors originated from a woman aged 80 or over with acute or convalescent COVID-19. The CDR3 runs from the conserved cysteine through the conserved F or W. A D gene is named only where the DNA matches it firmly. Clone size is shown for a subset of rows, as once, few, many or a class of expanded clone.

clone size	V gene	J gene	D gene	CDR3 DNA	CDR3 protein
once	TRBV16	TRBJ1-1	TRBD1	TGTGCCAGCAGCCAATCCCAGGGGGGCACTGAAGCTTTCTTT	CASSQSQGGTEAFF
-	TRBV4-2	TRBJ2-2	-	TGTGCCAGCAGCCGGGCAGAAGCGAACACCGGGGAGCTGTTTTTT	CASSRAEANTGELFF
few	TRBV19	TRBJ1-1	-	TGTGCCAGTAGTATTCCGGGGATTGAAGCTTTCTTT	CASSIPGIEAFF
-	TRBV4-1	TRBJ1-5	-	TGCGCCAGTGGACAGTCAGTGTGGCAGCCCCAGCATTTT	CASGQSVWQPQHF
-	TRBV7-3	TRBJ2-3	-	TGTGCCAGCAGCCCCCATGGAGGGAAGATAGATACGCAGTATTTT	CASSPHGGKIDTQYF
-	TRBV2	TRBJ2-3	TRBD2	TGTGCCAGCGCGGGGGTGGTAGTATCGCAGTATTTT	CASAGVVVSQYF
-	TRBV28	TRBJ1-4	-	TGTGCCAGCAGCTCCTACCCGACGGGTGAGAATGAAAAACTGTTTTTT	CASSSYPTGENEKLFF
-	TRBV2	TRBJ2-3	TRBD2	TGTGCCAGCAAACTAGCGGGGGGCACAGATACGCAGTATTTT	CASKLAGGTDTQYF
once	TRBV30	TRBJ2-2	-	TGTGCCTGGAGGGCACCCCCGGGCACCGGGGAGCTGTTTTTT	CAWRAPPGTGELFF
-	TRBV5-1	TRBJ2-1	TRBD2	TGCGCCAGCAGCTTACCTCTAGCGGGAGGGGATGAGCAGTTCTTC	CASSLPLAGGDEQFF
-	TRBV18	TRBJ1-4	-	TGTGCCAGCTCACCACTACAGGTCTTTTCTGATGAAAAACTGTTTTTT	CASSPLQVFSDEKLFF
-	TRBV5-1	TRBJ1-1	TRBD1	TGCGCCAGCAGCTTGGGGGGACAGGGAAACACTGAAGCTTTCTTT	CASSLGGQGNTEAFF
-	TRBV5-1	TRBJ1-2	-	TGCGCCAGCAGCAGATCGATCGGAGATGGCTACACCTTC	CASSRSIGDGYTF
few	TRBV19	TRBJ2-7	TRBD1	TGTGCCAGTAGTCGAGGGACAGTGCAATACGAGCAGTACTTC	CASSRGTVQYEQYF
once	TRBV19	TRBJ1-5	-	TGTGCCAGTAGACTGGTTGGTGGGGGGAATCAGCCCCAGCATTTT	CASRLVGGGNQPQHF
once	TRBV2	TRBJ1-1	-	TGTGCCAGCAGTGGTCAGGGCCCCACTGAAGCTTTCTTT	CASSGQGPTEAFF
-	TRBV11-2	TRBJ1-5	-	TGTGCCAGCAGCCGGGGGAACAGCCCCAATCAGCCCCAGCATTTT	CASSRGNSPNQPQHF
-	TRBV29-1	TRBJ2-1	-	TGCAGCGCCAAGCCCCCTATATGGGCGGGCAATGAGCAGTTCTTC	CSAKPPIWAGNEQFF
-	TRBV28	TRBJ1-3	-	TGTGCCAGCAGTTTATACCCAGGGTCAGGAAACACCATATATTTT	CASSLYPGSGNTIYF
-	TRBV5-1	TRBJ1-5	-	TGCGCCAGCAGCTTGGTCGGGGAAGGTCAGCCCCAGCATTTT	CASSLVGEGQPQHF
-	TRBV12-5	TRBJ2-2	TRBD2	TGTGCTAGTGGTTTGCTGGCTAGCGGGAGAGTCACCGGGGAGCTGTTTTTT	CASGLLASGRVTGELFF
-	TRBV4-2	TRBJ1-4	-	TGTGCCAGCAGCCAACCAACAGGGACTAATGAAAAACTGTTTTTT	CASSQPTGTNEKLFF
-	TRBV21-1	TRBJ1-1	-	TGTGCCAGCAACCTCGGGGACGGGAGAGGCACTGAAGCTTTCTTT	CASNLGDGRGTEAFF
-	TRBV30	TRBJ2-3	TRBD2	TGTGCCTGGAGTCACGGGACTAGCGGAGTCAGCACAGATACGCAGTATTTT	CAWSHGTSGVSTDTQYF
-	TRBV19	TRBJ1-2	TRBD1	TGTGCCAGTAGTATGACAGGGAGAGGCTACACCTTC	CASSMTGRGYTF
-	TRBV6-1	TRBJ1-1	-	TGTGCCAGCAGTGAAGCAAACAGGGTCGGCACTGAAGCTTTCTTT	CASSEANRVGTEAFF
-	TRBV3-1/TRBV3-2	TRBJ2-2	TRBD2	TGTGCCAGCAGCCTGGGACTAGCGGGAGACACCGGGGAGCTGTTTTTT	CASSLGLAGDTGELFF
-	TRBV28	TRBJ1-1	-	TGTGCCAGCAGTTTGCAGGGGATGAACACTGAAGCTTTCTTT	CASSLQGMNTEAFF
-	TRBV11-2	TRBJ2-5	-	TGTGCCAGCAGCCCCTTGAGTGAGACCCAGTACTTC	CASSPLSETQYF
-	TRBV28	TRBJ1-3	-	TGTGCCAGCAGTCAACAAAGAAACACCATATATTTT	CASSQQRNTIYF
-	TRBV6-1	TRBJ2-3	-	TGTGCCAGCAGTGAAGGGAGCAGCACAGATACGCAGTATTTT	CASSEGSSTDTQYF
few	TRBV28	TRBJ2-1	-	TGTGCCAGCAACATTCCGAGACAGCCATACAATGAGCAGTTCTTC	CASNIPRQPYNEQFF
-	TRBV6-1	TRBJ1-2	TRBD1	TGTGCCAGCAGTGAAGCTTACGGGCAGGGGGACTATGGCTACACCTTC	CASSEAYGQGDYGYTF
-	TRBV6-5	TRBJ2-7	TRBD1	TGTGCCAGAGACAGGGTCCACGAGCAGTACTTC	CARDRVHEQYF
-	TRBV7-2	TRBJ1-5	TRBD1	TGTGCCAGCAGCTTAACCGGGACAGGGTTACAGCCCCAGCATTTT	CASSLTGTGLQPQHF
-	TRBV23-1	TRBJ2-1	TRBD1	TGCGCCAGTAGACAGGGGGATGAGCAGTTCTTC	CASRQGDEQFF
-	TRBV7-9	TRBJ2-7	-	TGTGCCAGCAGCTCCGGGGGTACCTACGAGCAGTACTTC	CASSSGGTYEQYF
-	TRBV27	TRBJ2-7	TRBD1	TGTGCCAGCAGTTTACCGGGACAGGGGGCAGGTGAGCAGTACTTC	CASSLPGQGAGEQYF
-	TRBV7-9	TRBJ2-2	-	TGTGCCAGCAGCTTAGCGGAGGGGGAGCTGTTTTTT	CASSLAEGELFF
-	TRBV7-9	TRBJ1-5	-	TGTGCCAGCGGGGGGGAAGGGGATCAGCCCCAGCATTTT	CASGGEGDQPQHF
-	TRBV4-3	TRBJ2-2	TRBD2	TGCGCCAGCAGCCAAGGCCCAGCGGGAGGGAACACCGGGGAGCTGTTTTTT	CASSQGPAGGNTGELFF
-	TRBV14	TRBJ2-7	TRBD2	TGTGCCAGCAGCCAAGATAAGGGACTAGCGGGCGAGCAGTACTTC	CASSQDKGLAGEQYF
-	TRBV5-8	TRBJ1-1	TRBD1	TGTGCCAGCAGGGGGACAGTTGAAGCTTTCTTT	CASRGTVEAFF
once	TRBV18	TRBJ1-4	-	TGTGCCAGCTCACCATTCGACAGGCATATACTGTTTTTT	CASSPFDRHILFF
-	TRBV25-1	TRBJ1-2	-	TGTGCCAGCAGCCAACAGGGTGTCTATGGCTACACCTTC	CASSQQGVYGYTF
once	TRBV19	TRBJ2-2	-	TGTGCCAGTAGTCCAGGGCCCAGCCCCGGGGAGCTGTTTTTT	CASSPGPSPGELFF